These 26 T cell receptor beta chains were sequenced from one sample in a study of blood T cell repertoires in COVID-19. Produced via immunoSEQ multiplex PCR; TCRdb's table is partial and in-frame only. This repertoire shows some 300,000 clones, about 91% found once; its top ten account for 5.5% to 8%. Sequenced sample: peripheral blood. These receptors were collected from a woman aged 25 to 45 who had recovered from COVID-19.

This clone has just one count. The CDR3, as DNA: TGTGCCAGCAGTGGGGCAGTTACTAACTATGGCTACACCTTC. It is translated as CASSGAVTNYGYTF. V is TRBV2 and J is TRBJ1-2; D unresolved. V lost 4 bases and J 0 bases, leaving 9 bases between the germline ends. In germline, CDR1 is SNHLY, CDR2 FYNNEI. The CDR3 totals 14 residues.

The chain recombines TRBV12-3 or TRBV12-4 with TRBJ1-2; tentative D call: TRBD1 (6 bases). The CDR3 is made up of 13 amino acids. V was trimmed by 5 bases and J by 7 bases, leaving 14 bases between them. The DNA for the CDR3 is TGTGCCAGCAGTGTGCAGGGGTTAGGTGGCTACACCTTC. As protein: CASSVQGLGGYTF.

The gene calls are TRBV19 and TRBJ1-1, with no clear D. Germline V lookup: CDR1 LNHDA, CDR2 SQIVND (reference sequence). The CDR3 covers 14 residues. V was trimmed by 6 bases and J by 1 base, leaving 12 bases between them. This CDR3 reads CASRFVSANTEAFF. For the CDR3, the DNA is TGTGCCAGTAGATTTGTGAGCGCGAACACTGAAGCTTTCTTT.

The rearrangement joins TRBV19 to TRBJ1-2; D gene unclear. This CDR3 is 14 amino acids long. From germline, CDR1 is LNHDA and CDR2 SQIVND (reference sequence). The V gene lost 7 bases and the J gene lost 1 base, with 13 bases spanning the gap. Written as DNA, the CDR3 is TGTGCCAGTACTTCGAGCCCGATTAACTATGGCTACACCTTC. Translating it yields CASTSSPINYGYTF.

This chain connects TRBV9 to TRBJ1-1, with 12 positions matching TRBD1. V gave up 4 bases and J gave up 6 bases; unmatched junction bases: 4. The V gene's germline CDR1 is SGDLS and CDR2 YYNGEE. The CDR3 runs to 14 residues. Here the CDR3 reads CASSQGQGASEAFF. CDR3 nucleotides: TGTGCCAGCAGCCAGGGACAGGGGGCATCTGAAGCTTTCTTT.

The rearrangement uses TRBV21-1 and TRBJ2-2; TRBD2 reflects the table's D call only, with no check against the DNA. TRBV21-1 is classified as a pseudogene. The CDR3 extends over 16 amino acids. CDR3 sequence: CASSKEREGDTGELFF. CDR3 bases: TGTGCCAGCAGCAAAGAGAGGGAAGGAGACACCGGGGAGCTGTTTTTT.

The V gene is TRBV30, the J gene TRBJ1-4; D may be TRBD1 (5 bases). V shed 1 base and J shed 8 bases, with 17 bases lying between them. The CDR3 runs to 15 residues. Germline CDR1 GTSNPN, CDR2 SVGIG (reference sequence). The DNA of the CDR3 is TGTGCCTGGAGTGATTTGGGGCGGTCTGGGGAAAAACTGTTTTTT. It is translated as CAWSDLGRSGEKLFF.

The V gene is TRBV3-1 (or the pseudogene TRBV3-2), the J gene TRBJ2-2; 7 bases are a match to TRBD2. V lost 0 bases, J lost 0 bases, and 4 bases stayed unmatched. The CDR3 extends over 17 amino acids. Germline V CDR1 and CDR2: LGHDT, YNNKEL (reference sequence). The CDR3 loop is CASSQDWEGANTGELFF. CDR3 DNA: TGTGCCAGCAGCCAAGATTGGGAGGGAGCGAACACCGGGGAGCTGTTTTTT.

The chain is built from TRBV30 and TRBJ1-2, with D hard to call. Germline lookup yields CDR1 GTSNPN and CDR2 SVGIG (reference sequence). The CDR3 has 13 amino acids. V lost 5 bases to trimming and J lost 6 bases, with 16 bases between them. The CDR3 region is CAWGVRFRDGYTF. For the CDR3, the DNA is TGTGCCTGGGGAGTAAGATTTAGAGATGGCTACACCTTC.

This clone showed up just a few times. The chain combines TRBV2 with TRBJ2-7; D uncertain. Between the trimmed V and J ends, which lost 7 bases and 4 bases, there was a span of 8 bases. The CDR3 spans 11 residues. CDR1 and CDR2 (germline): SNHLY, FYNNEI. The CDR3: CASTFQYEQYF. CDR3 DNA sequence: TGTGCCAGCACTTTCCAGTACGAGCAGTACTTC.

The chain has TRBV18 and TRBJ1-4, with D possibly TRBD1 on 6 matching bases. V was shortened by 3 bases and J by 5 bases, with 10 bases between the two germline ends. Germline V lookup: CDR1 KGHSH, CDR2 LQKENI. The CDR3 extends over 14 amino acids. This CDR3 is CASSPGRGNEKLFF. The DNA for the CDR3 is TGTGCCAGCTCACCCGGCAGGGGAAATGAAAAACTGTTTTTT. The variable domain in full, with the rest retrieved from reference TRBV18 and TRBJ1-4, is NAGVMQNPRHLVRRRGQEARLRCSPMKGHSHVYWYRQLPEEGLKFMVYLQKENIIDESGMPKERFSAEFPKEGPSILRIQQVVRGDSAAYFCASSPGRGNEKLFFGSGTQLSVL.

The CDR3: CAWSRGGGRTGELFF. CDR3 nucleotides: TGTGCCTGGTCTAGAGGGGGGGGGCGGACCGGGGAGCTGTTTTTT. The rearrangement joins TRBV30 to TRBJ2-2; maybe TRBD2 (7 bases). From germline, CDR1 is GTSNPN and CDR2 SVGIG (reference sequence). The CDR3 has 15 residues. The V end lost 5 bases, the J end lost 5 bases, and 18 bases lay between the germline ends.

The V call is TRBV3-1 (or the pseudogene TRBV3-2), the J call TRBJ2-4; 9 bases map to TRBD2. The CDR3 runs 16 residues. The germline V gene encodes CDR1 LGHDT and CDR2 YNNKEL (reference sequence). Unmatched junction bases numbered 9, after V lost 3 bases and J lost 6 bases. Here the CDR3 DNA reads TGTGCCAGCAGCCATATTAGCGGGGGCCGTGGAAACATTCAGTACTTC. Translating gives CASSHISGGRGNIQYF.

The rearrangement joins TRBV19 to TRBJ1-2; maybe TRBD1 (6 bases). Per germline, CDR1 LNHDA and CDR2 SQIVND (reference sequence). Between the trimmed V and J ends, which lost 5 bases and 0 bases, there was a span of 19 bases. There are 17 residues in the CDR3. In nucleotides, the CDR3 is TGTGCCAGTAGTTCCATCAGGGGCCCGCAGTCTAACTATGGCTACACCTTC. Protein sequence: CASSSIRGPQSNYGYTF.

The V gene is TRBV2, the J gene TRBJ1-4; the match to TRBD1 covers 8 bases. Trimming removed 7 bases from V and 1 base from J; junction bases left unmatched: 8. The CDR3 has 16 residues. Germline V gene lookup returns CDR1 SNHLY and CDR2 FYNNEI. CDR3 in DNA: TGTGCCAGCACCCGGACAGGGTGGATAACTAATGAAAAACTGTTTTTT. Its protein product is CASTRTGWITNEKLFF.

This chain uses TRBV3-1 (or the pseudogene TRBV3-2) with TRBJ2-2; D is unclear. The CDR3 totals 15 residues. V was cut by 0 bases and J by 3 bases, with 8 bases left in between. Germline CDR1 and CDR2: LGHDT and YNNKEL (reference sequence). The CDR3 protein is CASSQESPYTGELFF. As DNA, the CDR3 is TGTGCCAGCAGCCAAGAAAGCCCATACACCGGGGAGCTGTTTTTT.

The chain links TRBV2 to TRBJ1-2; D is perhaps TRBD1 (6 bases). The CDR3 runs to 12 residues. Germline V gene sequence: CDR1 SNHLY, CDR2 FYNNEI. V shed 7 bases and J shed 4 bases, with 10 bases lying between them. The CDR3 reads CASNPDSYGYTF. For the CDR3, the DNA is TGTGCCAGCAACCCGGACAGCTATGGCTACACCTTC.

The chain carries TRBV7-9 and TRBJ2-7; possibly TRBD1 for D (5 bases). V was trimmed by 5 bases and J by 0 bases, leaving 11 bases between them. The germline gives CDR1 SEHNR, CDR2 FQNEAQ (reference sequence). The CDR3 runs 14 residues. For the CDR3, the DNA is TGTGCCAGCAGCCAGGACATGCACTCCTACGAGCAGTACTTC. As protein: CASSQDMHSYEQYF.

The J gene is TRBJ1-1, the V gene TRBV6-4, with TRBD1 as a possible D gene (5 bases). Trimming removed 6 bases at V and 0 bases at J, with 11 bases between. The CDR3 loop spans 14 amino acids. Germline CDR1 is MRHNA and CDR2 is SNTAGT. CDR3 in amino acids: CASSPTAMNTEAFF. The DNA of the CDR3 is TGTGCCAGCAGCCCGACAGCCATGAACACTGAAGCTTTCTTT.

This clone has a count of ten or more. This chain uses TRBV7-9 with TRBJ2-1; D remains ambiguous. CDR3 length: 17 residues. V was clipped by 0 bases and J by 7 bases, with 19 bases between them. Germline V gene data show CDR1 as SEHNR and CDR2 as FQNEAQ (reference sequence). The CDR3 nucleotides are TGTGCCAGCAGCTTAGCGAATGGGCTCGGCTTTAGGAATGAGCAGTTCTTC. Amino acid sequence: CASSLANGLGFRNEQFF.

The rearrangement uses TRBV27 and TRBJ1-5; D uncertain. The CDR3 has 17 residues. CDR1 and CDR2 from the germline V gene are MNHEY and SMNVEV (reference sequence). V was cut by 1 base and J by 7 bases, with 20 bases left in between. CDR3 sequence (DNA): TGTGCCAGCAGTTTATACCACCGTGGCAGCGCAAAACAGCCCCAGCATTTT. Encoded protein: CASSLYHRGSAKQPQHF.

The J gene is TRBJ1-2, the V gene TRBV10-3, with D possibly matching TRBD1 (6 bases). There are 13 residues in the CDR3. V shed 4 bases and J shed 4 bases, with 10 bases lying between them. CDR1 ENHRY and CDR2 SYGVKD come from the germline V gene. The CDR3 DNA reads TGTGCCATCAGTGGACAGGTGGGCTATGGCTACACCTTC. Protein sequence: CAISGQVGYGYTF.

This chain links TRBV28 with TRBJ2-4, with TRBD2 matching 7 bases. This CDR3 spans 15 amino acids. Losses at the gene ends were 6 bases for V and 3 bases for J; bases not matched to a gene: 8. In germline, CDR1 is MDHEN, CDR2 SYDVKM. As DNA, the CDR3 is TGTGCCAGCAGCCTGGGGGGGATCGTCAAAAACATTCAGTACTTC. It translates to CASSLGGIVKNIQYF.

The rearrangement uses TRBV28 and TRBJ1-2; D is undetermined. This CDR3 comprises 12 residues. CDR1 MDHEN and CDR2 SYDVKM come from the germline V gene. V shed 8 bases and J shed 8 bases, with 15 bases lying between them. Here the CDR3 DNA reads TGTGCCAGCGCTAGGGAGGTGGGCGGCTACACCTTC. This gives the protein CASAREVGGYTF.

The chain carries TRBV3-1 (or the pseudogene TRBV3-2) and TRBJ2-7; 7 positions match TRBD2. CDR1 and CDR2 (germline): LGHDT, YNNKEL (reference sequence). V shed 4 bases and J 3 bases; nucleotides not matched to a gene: 6. This CDR3 has 14 amino acids. CDR3 DNA: TGTGCCAGCAGCCTGGGGGGGGATGGCTACGAGCAGTACTTC. It is translated as CASSLGGDGYEQYF.

The V gene is TRBV9, the J gene TRBJ2-1; D is uncertain. This CDR3 region has 18 residues. The V gene lost 1 base and the J gene lost 1 base, with 18 bases spanning the gap. Germline assignment: CDR1 SGDLS and CDR2 YYNGEE. CDR3 sequence (DNA): TGTGCCAGCAGCGTATGGGCGCTATCGGCCCTATCCTACAATGAGCAGTTCTTC. Its translation is CASSVWALSALSYNEQFF.